Below are 26 T cell receptor beta chains sequenced from a single sample in a study of CD8+CD57+ T cells in acquired aplastic anemia. Template material for TCR beta VDJ and CDR3 profiling consisted of genomic DNA. MiXCR, applied by TCRdb to the reads, yields one record per CDR3 protein. The sample contains 150,000 to 200,000 distinct CDR3 sequences, about half of which appear only once. Before being chosen for sequencing, patients had shown CD8+CD57+ cell expansion by flow cytometry. The sequencing sample was made of sorted CD4+, CD8+, or CD8+CD57+ T cells (not recorded which) from PBMCs. The source is a human donor with aplastic anemia.

This clonotype showed up many times. The rearrangement uses TRBV12-3 or TRBV12-4 and TRBJ1-4, with a weak D call TRBD1 (6 bases). The V end was cut by 8 bases, the J end by 1 base, with 11 bases between. The CDR3 spans 14 residues. CDR3 loop: CASRGGLTNEKLFF. The CDR3 nucleotides are TGTGCCAGCCGCGGGGGGCTAACTAATGAAAAACTGTTTTTT.

Points on this clonotype: A read error is possible here, since a much larger clone lies one base away. V gene TRBV10-3 combines with J gene TRBJ1-6; 10 nucleotides line up with TRBD1. V lost 6 bases, J lost 10 bases, and 6 bases stayed unmatched. The CDR3 is made up of 14 amino acids. Per germline, CDR1 ENHRY and CDR2 SYGVKD. The CDR3 DNA reads TGTGCCATCAGCCGGGACAGGGGTGTATCACCCCTCCACTTT. It encodes CAISRDRGVSPLHF.

At least ten counts were recorded for this clonotype. This chain links TRBV20-1 with TRBJ1-5; TRBD1 might be the D (6 bases). V dropped 3 bases and J dropped 7 bases, with 19 bases sitting between them. The CDR3 runs 15 residues. Germline CDR1 and CDR2: DFQATT and SNEGSKA (reference sequence). The CDR3 DNA reads TGCAGTGCTAGGGGGGCTGGGGCACGTGGGCAGCCCCAGCATTTT. Amino acids: CSARGAGARGQPQHF.

This clonotype was found many times. V gene TRBV2 combines with J gene TRBJ2-1, with 7 bases lining up with TRBD1. This CDR3 is built from 15 residues. The J segment lost 6 bases and the V segment lost 5 bases, leaving 10 bases of the junction unmatched. CDR1 is SNHLY, CDR2 FYNNEI, per germline. CDR3 in DNA: TGTGCCAGCAGTACTGACAGGGCGATCGGCAATGAGCAGTTCTTC. It is translated as CASSTDRAIGNEQFF.

In this sample, this clonotype is medium-sized. This chain uses TRBV24-1 with TRBJ2-3; D unclear. V lost 4 bases and J 1 base, leaving 8 bases between the germline ends. The CDR3 is made up of 14 amino acids. Germline V CDR1 and CDR2: KGHDR, SFDVKD. DNA of the CDR3: TGTGCCACCAGTGAATACGGACGCACAGATACGCAGTATTTT. It translates to CATSEYGRTDTQYF.

The chain combines TRBV15 with TRBJ1-6; no firm D call. The V and J ends lost 7 bases and 3 bases respectively, with 7 bases between them. The CDR3 sequence is 13 residues long. Germline V gene data show CDR1 as LNHNV and CDR2 as YYDKDF (reference sequence). CDR3 sequence (DNA): TGTGCCACCAAGGAGGGCTATAATTCACCCCTCCACTTT. This codes for CATKEGYNSPLHF. The full variable domain, with the rest looked up from reference TRBV15 and TRBJ1-6, is DAMVIQNPRYQVTQFGKPVTLSCSQTLNHNVMYWYQQKSSQAPKLLFHYYDKDFNNEADTPDNFQSRRPNTSFCFLDIRSPGLGDTAMYLCATKEGYNSPLHFGNGTRLTVT.

This clonotype was seen many times. This chain links TRBV9 with TRBJ1-5; D gene ambiguous. The CDR3 is 17 residues long. Germline values: CDR1 SGDLS, CDR2 YYNGEE. V lost 0 bases and J 7 bases, leaving 20 bases between the germline ends. The CDR3: CASSVDRARKGIQPQHF. The CDR3, as DNA: TGTGCCAGCAGCGTAGATAGGGCCCGAAAAGGTATCCAGCCCCAGCATTTT. The full variable domain, in which reference TRBV9 and TRBJ1-5 provide the parts outside the CDR3, is DSGVTQTPKHLITATGQRVTLRCSPRSGDLSVYWYQQSLDQGLQFLIQYYNGEERAKGNILERFSAQQFPDLHSELNLSSLELGDSALYFCASSVDRARKGIQPQHFGDGTRLSIL.

This clonotype was detected a few times. The chain combines TRBV2 with TRBJ2-1, with TRBD2 as a possible D gene (5 bases). This CDR3 has 15 amino acids. Germline V lookup: CDR1 SNHLY, CDR2 FYNNEI. V was cut by 7 bases and J by 0 bases, with 13 bases left in between. The CDR3 sequence: CASTQIRGSYNEQFF. The CDR3 DNA is TGTGCCAGCACCCAGATCCGGGGCTCCTACAATGAGCAGTTCTTC.

This clonotype has at least ten counts. V and J are TRBV2 and TRBJ1-3; a possible D gene is TRBD1 (6 bases). The CDR3 loop spans 16 amino acids. Germline CDR1 is SNHLY and CDR2 is FYNNEI. The V gene lost 2 bases and the J gene lost 2 bases, with 13 bases spanning the gap. The CDR3 bases are TGTGCCAGCAGTGAAAGTCGGGGGGGCCCTGGAAACACCATATATTTT. This gives the protein CASSESRGGPGNTIYF.

On this clonotype itself: One base away lies a much larger clone, so this may be a sequencing read error. This CDR3 reads CASSQDVRNERLFF. The CDR3 DNA is TGCGCCAGCAGCCAAGATGTCCGGAATGAAAGACTGTTTTTT. The gene calls are TRBV4-1 and TRBJ1-4; D is uncertain. Germline V gene data show CDR1 as MGHRA and CDR2 as YSYEKL. This CDR3 is 14 amino acids long.

The gene calls are TRBV15 and TRBJ1-4; 10 nucleotides match TRBD1. V shed 3 bases and J 10 bases; nucleotides not matched to a gene: 8. Germline CDR1 and CDR2: LNHNV and YYDKDF (reference sequence). The CDR3 loop spans 15 amino acids. The CDR3 sequence: CATSSPGQGTAKLFF. CDR3 nucleotide sequence: TGTGCCACCAGCAGCCCGGGACAGGGGACAGCAAAACTGTTTTTT.

The chain has TRBV11-2 and TRBJ1-3; TRBD1 matches at 10 bases. Trimming at V came to 5 bases and at J to 2 bases, leaving 12 bases not matched to a gene. Per the germline V gene, CDR1 is SGHAT and CDR2 is FQNNGV. The CDR3 is 18 residues long. The CDR3 DNA follows: TGTGCCAGCAGCCCGAAGACAGGGGGCAGGCTAGCTGGAAACACCATATATTTT. It yields the protein CASSPKTGGRLAGNTIYF.

The chain employs TRBV20-1 and TRBJ2-5; the match to TRBD2 covers 8 bases. This CDR3 is built from 16 residues. V gave up 3 bases and J gave up 5 bases; unmatched junction bases: 14. From germline, CDR1 is DFQATT and CDR2 SNEGSKA (reference sequence). CDR3 protein: CSASHLGGGRWETQYF. In DNA, the CDR3 is TGCAGTGCTAGCCATCTCGGCGGGGGGCGGTGGGAGACCCAGTACTTC.

J is TRBJ2-1 and V is TRBV19, with 9 bases identical to TRBD2. The CDR3 totals 14 residues. The germline V gene has CDR1 LNHDA and CDR2 SQIVND (reference sequence). Losses at the gene ends were 4 bases for V and 5 bases for J; bases not matched to a gene: 3. Here the CDR3 reads CASSRGLANNEQFF. The CDR3 DNA follows: TGTGCCAGTAGTAGAGGACTAGCGAACAATGAGCAGTTCTTC.

This clonotype was detected once. V usage is TRBV15 and J usage is TRBJ1-5; TRBD1 might be the D (6 bases). Trimming shortened V by 2 bases and J by 8 bases, and 19 bases separated the two germline ends. Germline V gene sequence: CDR1 LNHNV, CDR2 YYDKDF (reference sequence). The CDR3 contains 16 residues. Written as DNA, the CDR3 is TGTGCCACCAGCAGAAGGGGGAGGTCCGGCGGGAAGCCCCAGCATTTT. This codes for CATSRRGRSGGKPQHF.

This clonotype appeared a single time. The gene calls are TRBV2 and TRBJ2-7, with 8 bases identical to TRBD2. Per germline, CDR1 SNHLY and CDR2 FYNNEI. V was clipped by 4 bases and J by 2 bases; unmatched bases: 10. CDR3 size: 16 residues. CDR3 in amino acids: CASSAARGGETYEQYF. The CDR3 coding sequence is TGTGCCAGCAGTGCAGCACGGGGGGGCGAAACCTACGAGCAGTACTTC.

This clonotype is labeled as medium-sized. The rearrangement uses TRBV19 and TRBJ2-3; TRBD1 is a possible D gene (6 bases). V lost 6 bases to trimming and J lost 1 base, with 11 bases between them. The CDR3 runs 14 residues. The germline V gene has CDR1 LNHDA and CDR2 SQIVND (reference sequence). The CDR3 DNA follows: TGTGCCAGTAGGGGGGCGTCTGGCACAGATACGCAGTATTTT. This sequence encodes CASRGASGTDTQYF.

Details on this clonotype: Since no conserved phenylalanine or tryptophan closes the CDR3, a read error is the likely cause. CDR3 in amino acids: CSARDTGAMNTEAFS. The CDR3 DNA is TGCAGTGCTAGAGATACGGGGGCTATGAACACTGAAGCTTTCTCT. The rearrangement links TRBV20-1 to TRBJ1-1; D might be TRBD1 (6 bases). Germline CDR1 reads DFQATT; CDR2 reads SNEGSKA (reference sequence). Trimming cost V 0 bases and J 0 bases, with 11 bases left between them. The CDR3 is made up of 15 amino acids.

This clonotype has a single count. The V gene is TRBV6-1, the J gene TRBJ2-7; 8 bases fit TRBD1. The germline CDR1 and CDR2 sequences are MNHNS and SASEGT. CDR3 size: 14 residues. V dropped 6 bases and J dropped 3; count of bases not matched to a gene: 7. DNA for the CDR3: TGTGCCAGCAGGAGCCGGGACAGGAACTACGAGCAGTACGTC. It translates to CASRSRDRNYEQYV.

This clonotype has more than one count but fewer than ten. The chain combines TRBV2 with TRBJ2-7; 9 bases align to TRBD2. The V segment lost 6 bases and the J segment 0 bases; nucleotides outside the gene matches: 3. Looked up from germline, CDR1 is SNHLY and CDR2 is FYNNEI. The length of the CDR3 is 14 residues. This CDR3 is CASRIAGDSYEQYF. DNA of the CDR3: TGTGCCAGCAGGATAGCGGGGGACTCCTACGAGCAGTACTTC.

The rearrangement uses TRBV9 and TRBJ2-3, with 7 positions matching TRBD1. The CDR3 is 15 residues long. The V gene's germline CDR1 is SGDLS and CDR2 YYNGEE. V lost 4 bases, J lost 1 base, and 6 bases stayed unmatched. In DNA form, the CDR3 reads TGTGCCAGCAGCTGGGGGCAGGGGGGCACAGATACGCAGTATTTT. Its protein product is CASSWGQGGTDTQYF. The full variable domain, with the rest looked up from reference TRBV9 and TRBJ2-3, is DSGVTQTPKHLITATGQRVTLRCSPRSGDLSVYWYQQSLDQGLQFLIQYYNGEERAKGNILERFSAQQFPDLHSELNLSSLELGDSALYFCASSWGQGGTDTQYFGPGTRLTVL.

This clonotype was picked up one time. The chain is built from TRBV7-8 and TRBJ2-3; TRBD1 matches 10 bases. The ends lost 4 bases at V and 5 bases at J; junction bases unmatched: 12. Germline V CDR1 and CDR2: SGHVS, FQNEAQ. This CDR3 is 17 amino acids long. CDR3 sequence: CASSSSLGTGVGDTQYF. CDR3 sequence (DNA): TGTGCCAGCAGCTCCTCACTAGGGACAGGGGTGGGAGATACGCAGTATTTT.

The V and J genes are TRBV5-8 and TRBJ1-1; 7 bases align to TRBD1. The V and J ends lost 6 bases and 1 base, in that order; junction bases with no gene match: 6. Germline CDR1 and CDR2: SGHTS and YDEGEE. The length of the CDR3 is 14 residues. The CDR3 loop reads CASNRGTANTEAFF. The CDR3 DNA reads TGTGCCAGCAACCGAGGGACAGCGAACACTGAAGCTTTCTTT.

This clonotype was seen many times. This chain uses TRBV12-5 with TRBJ2-7; 7 positions match TRBD2. J lost 6 bases, V lost 6 bases, and 17 bases had no gene match. The CDR3 is 16 residues long. The germline gives CDR1 LGHNT, CDR2 FRNRAP. This CDR3 reads CASGKQDPMGRGEQYF. CDR3 in DNA: TGTGCTAGTGGGAAACAGGACCCAATGGGGAGGGGCGAGCAGTACTTC. The variable domain in full, completed from reference TRBV12-5 and TRBJ2-7, reads DARVTQTPRHKVTEMGQEVTMRCQPILGHNTVFWYRQTMMQGLELLAYFRNRAPLDDSGMPKDRFSAEMPDATLATLKIQPSEPRDSAVYFCASGKQDPMGRGEQYFGPGTRLTVT.

This clonotype was detected only once. This is likely a read error, given that the CDR3 carries no conserved phenylalanine or tryptophan at its end. No DNA is shown, since the ends of the CDR3 on it are uncertain; the CDR3 is the one TCRdb lists. The chain is built from TRBV20-1 and TRBJ2-7; TRBD2, the table's D call, was not compared with the DNA. CDR1 and CDR2 (germline): DFQATT, SNEGSKA (reference sequence). The length of the CDR3 is 9 amino acids, counting both ends. CDR3 in amino acids: CSASAPLAG.

V and J are TRBV25-1 and TRBJ1-6; D is unclear. Germline loops: CDR1 MGHDK, CDR2 SYGVNS. The CDR3 spans 13 residues. Deletions cut 0 bases from V and 8 bases from J, with 5 bases between. DNA for the CDR3: TGTGCCAGCAGTGAATACCCCGATTCACCCCTCCACTTT. It is translated as CASSEYPDSPLHF.